Listed here is a single T cell receptor beta chain. The antigen is not known. The data derive from a study of T cell repertoires and HLA-DP antigens. Overall study: In vitro CD4+ alloreactivity was against HeLa-presented HLA-DP.

Generated by immunoSEQ multiplex PCR, the TCRdb table keeps only in-frame clones and is missing some. The repertoire holds over 60,000 clones, with about 80% as singletons. J gave up 5 bases and V 4 bases, and 6 bases lay outside the gene matches. This CDR3 has 15 residues. Germline V lookup: CDR1 SGDLS, CDR2 YYNGEE. General study points: Sorted CD137+ clonality was approximately 0.38 for both alloantigens, versus about 0.037 pre-culture.

The chain recombines TRBV9 with TRBJ1-6; TRBD1 matches 7 bases. This clonotype was sampled from a man aged 55 to 70 in good health and CMV-seronegative. The source material was CD4+ T cells from PBMCs. CDR3: CASSLWDSDNSPLHF. In nucleotides, the CDR3 is TGTGCCAGCAGCCTCTGGGACAGTGATAATTCACCCCTCCACTTT.